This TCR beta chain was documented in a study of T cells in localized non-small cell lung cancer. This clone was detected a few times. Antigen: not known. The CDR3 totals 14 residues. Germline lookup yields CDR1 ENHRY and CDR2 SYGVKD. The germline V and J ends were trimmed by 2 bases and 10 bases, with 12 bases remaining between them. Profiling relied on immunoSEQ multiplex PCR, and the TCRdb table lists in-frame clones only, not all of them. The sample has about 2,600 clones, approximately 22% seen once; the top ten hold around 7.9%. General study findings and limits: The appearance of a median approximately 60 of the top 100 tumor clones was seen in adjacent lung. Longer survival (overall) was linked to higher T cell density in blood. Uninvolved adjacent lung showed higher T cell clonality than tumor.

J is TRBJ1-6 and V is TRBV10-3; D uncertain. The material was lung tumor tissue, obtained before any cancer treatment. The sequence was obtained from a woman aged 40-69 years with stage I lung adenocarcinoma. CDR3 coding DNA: TGTGCCATCAGTGAGAGCCGGGGTGGATCACCCCTCCACTTT. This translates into CAISESRGGSPLHF.